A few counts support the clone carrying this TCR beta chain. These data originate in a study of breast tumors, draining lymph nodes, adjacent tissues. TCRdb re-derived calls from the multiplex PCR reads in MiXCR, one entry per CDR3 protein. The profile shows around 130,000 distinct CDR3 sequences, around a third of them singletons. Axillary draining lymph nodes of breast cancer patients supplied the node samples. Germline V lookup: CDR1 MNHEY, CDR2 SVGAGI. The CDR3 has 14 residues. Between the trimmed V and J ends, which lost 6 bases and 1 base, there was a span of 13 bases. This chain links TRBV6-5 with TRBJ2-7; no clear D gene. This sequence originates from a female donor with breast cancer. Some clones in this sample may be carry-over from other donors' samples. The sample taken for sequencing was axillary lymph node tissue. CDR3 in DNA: TGTGCCAGCAGCCACTCCCTAGGGTCCTACGAGCAGTACTTC. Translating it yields CASSHSLGSYEQYF.